This T cell receptor (beta chain) is drawn from a study of cytomegalovirus exposure and HLA in healthy donors. Regarding the study as a whole: Likely technical artifact: a cluster of highly shared sequence variants.

The PCR made use of 60 Vbeta and 13 Jbeta primers. Data came from immunoSEQ multiplex PCR; TCRdb stores just in-frame clones and leaves some out. This sample's table reports roughly 190,000 clones. In regard to this clone: Its specificity is not known.

Trimming took 4 bases from V and 9 from J; bases not matched to a gene: 7. Germline CDR1 and CDR2: SEHNR and FQNEAQ (reference sequence). This CDR3 has 14 residues. The chain links TRBV7-9 to TRBJ2-1; TRBD1 agrees at 9 bases. The specimen sequenced was PBMCs. The sequence was obtained from a woman under 30 in good health and CMV-seropositive. This CDR3 reads CASSSTQGASEQFF. The CDR3 DNA is TGTGCCAGCAGCTCTACACAGGGGGCGAGTGAGCAGTTCTTC.